This T cell receptor (beta chain) came from a study of blood T cell repertoires in COVID-19. About the research overall: The United States, Italy and Spain were the sources of the acute and convalescent COVID-19 samples.

The V end was cut by 2 bases, the J end by 2 bases, with 4 bases between. Germline CDR1 is MNHEY and CDR2 is SMNVEV (reference sequence). There are 13 residues in the CDR3. Clones were sequenced by immunoSEQ multiplex PCR, and TCRdb holds only the in-frame ones, with some missing. The data contain about 350,000 clones, roughly 90% of them singletons. The sequenced sample consisted of peripheral blood. The chain carries TRBV27 and TRBJ1-3; no definite D call. This TCR was sampled from a woman aged 55-69 years with COVID-19, enrolled during active disease. This CDR3 reads CASSLLPGNTIYF. The CDR3 DNA reads TGTGCCAGCAGTTTACTCCCTGGAAACACCATATATTTT.